The 13 T cell receptor beta chains given below trace back to one sample, sequenced in a study of blood T cell repertoires in COVID-19 (dated by TCRdb to 2018 to 2021). The library was obtained by the immunoSEQ multiplex PCR assay. Sourced from immuneACCESS, this table was stored by TCRdb with only in-frame sequences that have V and J called. A share of the clones is absent; for the studies checked, an unresolved V gene accounts for under half, and the remainder has no known explanation. This sample gives 190,000 or so clones in total; roughly four fifths of them show up just once. Of the sample, around a tenth falls within the top ten clones. The sample consisted of PBMCs or T cells enriched from blood (not recorded which). These TCRs come from a man aged 35 to 55 who had recovered from COVID-19.

This CDR3 reads CASSPSPLADRETQYF. CDR3 DNA: TGCGCCAGCAGCCCCTCCCCTCTAGCGGATAGGGAGACCCAGTACTTC. The chain links TRBV5-1 to TRBJ2-5; 7 nucleotides match TRBD2. Trimming removed 4 bases from V and 5 bases from J; junction bases left unmatched: 14. CDR1 and CDR2 from the germline V gene are SGHRS and YFSETQ. The CDR3 loop spans 16 amino acids. The full variable domain, in which reference TRBV5-1 and TRBJ2-5 provide the parts outside the CDR3, is KAGVTQTPRYLIKTRGQQVTLSCSPISGHRSVSWYQQTPGQGLQFLFEYFSETQRNKGNFPGRFSGRQFSNSRSEMNVSTLELGDSALYLCASSPSPLADRETQYFGPGTRLLVL.

V is TRBV30 and J is TRBJ2-7; D is possibly TRBD1 (6 bases). Germline values: CDR1 GTSNPN, CDR2 SVGIG (reference sequence). The CDR3 sequence is 12 residues long. V lost 3 bases, J lost 3 bases, and 9 bases lay in between. The CDR3 loop is CAWRRDNYEQYF. The CDR3 region has the DNA TGTGCCTGGAGAAGGGACAACTACGAGCAGTACTTC.

This chain links TRBV3-1 (or the pseudogene TRBV3-2) with TRBJ2-7; 9 nucleotides match TRBD2. CDR3 size: 17 residues. The ends lost 4 bases at V and 2 bases at J; junction bases unmatched: 12. The germline V gene has CDR1 LGHDT and CDR2 YNNKEL (reference sequence). The CDR3 DNA is TGTGCCAGCAGCCGTTTCTCCCTAGCGGGGAAAACCTACGAGCAGTACTTC. Protein: CASSRFSLAGKTYEQYF.

The J gene is TRBJ1-1, the V gene TRBV13; D unclear. CDR3 length equals 17 residues. The V gene lost 0 bases and the J gene lost 5 bases, with 19 bases spanning the gap. In germline, CDR1 is PRHDT, CDR2 FYEKMQ (reference sequence). This CDR3 is CASSLGLSWTQWTEAFF. In DNA, the CDR3 is TGTGCCAGCAGCTTAGGCCTAAGTTGGACTCAGTGGACTGAAGCTTTCTTT.

The chain carries TRBV19 and TRBJ2-3; D is unresolved. Trimming removed 5 bases at V and 0 bases at J, with 15 bases between. Germline V gene lookup returns CDR1 LNHDA and CDR2 SQIVND (reference sequence). The CDR3 runs to 16 residues. The CDR3: CASSHRSHRSTDTQYF. CDR3 DNA: TGTGCCAGTAGTCACAGATCCCACCGGAGCACAGATACGCAGTATTTT.

Turning to this clone: The junction does not match germline at one end; this may be a read error. The rearrangement uses TRBV29-1 and TRBJ2-3; a weak D match, TRBD1 (6 bases). The CDR3 extends over 11 amino acids. The V gene's germline CDR1 is SQVTM and CDR2 ANQGSEA. The CDR3 nucleotides are TGCAGCGTTGAAAACTGGGGGACAAGGGCCTTT. It translates to CSVENWGTRAF.

The chain is built from TRBV4-2 and TRBJ2-7, with TRBD1 matching over 9 bases. V lost 1 base to trimming and J lost 1 base; unmatched junction nucleotides: 2. Germline V CDR1 and CDR2: LGHNA, YNFKEQ. The CDR3 sequence is 15 residues long. The CDR3 DNA follows: TGTGCCAGCAGCCAAGCGGGACAGGGATCCTACGAGCAGTACTTC. The encoded protein is CASSQAGQGSYEQYF.

On this clone: Sequence at one end of the junction differs from germline and may be a read error. The rearrangement joins TRBV15 to TRBJ2-1; 7 bases are a match to TRBD1. The CDR3 sequence is 14 residues long. Germline assignment: CDR1 LNHNV and CDR2 YYDKDF (reference sequence). The chain's CDR3 is CTTSRGQFGNEQFF. The CDR3 region has the DNA TGTACCACCAGCAGGGGACAGTTTGGCAATGAGCAGTTCTTC.

V usage is TRBV19 and J usage is TRBJ2-1; a weak D match, TRBD2 (6 bases). Germline loops: CDR1 LNHDA, CDR2 SQIVND (reference sequence). The CDR3 runs 15 residues. Trimming cost V 6 bases and J 4 bases, with 16 bases left between them. CDR3 sequence: CASRGGAGSYNEQFF. Here the CDR3 DNA reads TGTGCCAGTAGGGGGGGTGCAGGTTCTTACAATGAGCAGTTCTTC.

This clone was detected only once. The CDR3 DNA is TGTGCCAGCAGTGAAGTAGACACCATATATTTT. This translates into CASSEVDTIYF. The gene calls are TRBV2 and TRBJ1-3, with D uncertain. Germline CDR1 is SNHLY and CDR2 is FYNNEI. The CDR3 is 11 residues long. Between the trimmed V and J ends, which lost 1 base and 8 bases, there was a span of 3 bases.

This clone was picked up one time. The rearrangement joins TRBV9 to TRBJ1-6; 8 bases map to TRBD1. Trimming at V came to 4 bases and at J to 6 bases, leaving 6 bases not matched to a gene. CDR1 SGDLS and CDR2 YYNGEE come from the germline V gene. The CDR3 has 15 residues. CDR3 residues: CASSSQGAGNSPLHF. The CDR3 region has the DNA TGTGCCAGCAGCTCCCAGGGGGCGGGTAATTCACCCCTCCACTTT. Complete variable domain (other parts from reference TRBV9 and TRBJ1-6): DSGVTQTPKHLITATGQRVTLRCSPRSGDLSVYWYQQSLDQGLQFLIQYYNGEERAKGNILERFSAQQFPDLHSELNLSSLELGDSALYFCASSSQGAGNSPLHFGNGTRLTVT.

J is TRBJ1-1 and V is TRBV14; 8 nucleotides match TRBD1. The CDR3 covers 14 residues. CDR1 and CDR2 (germline): SGHDN, FVKESK. Losses at the gene ends were 3 bases for V and 7 bases for J; bases not matched to a gene: 7. In nucleotides, the CDR3 is TGTGCCAGCAGCCACCCGGACAGGGACCTTGAAGCTTTCTTT. Residues: CASSHPDRDLEAFF.

The V call is TRBV6-5, the J call TRBJ2-7, with D possibly matching TRBD1 (6 bases). The CDR3 totals 14 residues. Germline values: CDR1 MNHEY, CDR2 SVGAGI. With 7 bases removed from V and 0 bases from J, the gap between germline ends came to 13 bases. The DNA for the CDR3 is TGTGCCAGCAATCGACAGGTTACCTCCTACGAGCAGTACTTC. Translating gives CASNRQVTSYEQYF.